Described below is a single T cell receptor beta chain sequence and its context. The sample originates from a study of blood T cell repertoires in COVID-19. Generated by immunoSEQ multiplex PCR, the TCRdb table keeps only in-frame clones and is missing some. Of 150,000 to 170,000 clones detected, over 75% appear once; the ten largest clones hold approximately 0.6%. This TCR was sampled from a man aged 60 to 69 with COVID-19, enrolled during active disease. The sequenced sample was peripheral blood.

The CDR3 region is CASSDLTGGTYEQYF. The CDR3 bases are TGTGCCAGCAGTGATTTGACAGGGGGTACCTACGAGCAGTACTTC. The V gene is TRBV25-1, the J gene TRBJ2-7, with 9 bases that match TRBD1. This CDR3 region has 15 residues. Germline V gene sequence: CDR1 MGHDK, CDR2 SYGVNS. V lost 3 bases, J lost 2 bases, and 5 bases stayed unmatched.